Listed below are T cell receptor beta chains from one sample, sequenced in a study of cytomegalovirus exposure and HLA in healthy donors. Measured with immunoSEQ multiplex PCR; TCRdb has only the in-frame clones, and not every one. Among some 200,000 clones listed, 75% to 90% were seen once. The sequenced sample was PBMCs. The receptors stem from a woman aged 45-60 years in good health and CMV-seropositive. Both conserved end residues are part of each CDR3. Fields, in order: D gene, clone size, V gene, J gene, CDR3 protein, CDR3 DNA. A D gene is named only where the DNA matches it firmly. Clone size is not always given. Where it is, it says once, few, many or a class for expanded clones.

d_gene: NA; abundance: few; v_gene: TRBV7-9; j_gene: TRBJ1-2; CDR3aa: CASSPEQTGPYGYTF; CDR3nt: TGTGCCAGCAGTCCCGAACAGACAGGCCCGTATGGCTACACCTTC
d_gene: NA; abundance: NA; v_gene: TRBV19; j_gene: TRBJ1-3; CDR3aa: CASTRVISGNTIYF; CDR3nt: TGTGCCAGTACACGGGTGATTTCTGGAAACACCATATATTTT
d_gene: TRBD2; abundance: NA; v_gene: TRBV7-9; j_gene: TRBJ2-5; CDR3aa: CVVAGLALQETQYF; CDR3nt: TGTGTCGTAGCGGGCCTAGCACTCCAAGAGACCCAGTACTTC
d_gene: TRBD1; abundance: NA; v_gene: TRBV2; j_gene: TRBJ1-1; CDR3aa: CASSETGGRVTEAFF; CDR3nt: TGTGCCAGCAGTGAGACAGGGGGTAGAGTAACTGAAGCTTTCTTT
d_gene: TRBD1; abundance: NA; v_gene: TRBV30; j_gene: TRBJ1-1; CDR3aa: CAWRTGGITEAFF; CDR3nt: TGTGCCTGGAGGACAGGGGGCATCACTGAAGCTTTCTTT
d_gene: NA; abundance: NA; v_gene: TRBV28; j_gene: TRBJ2-7; CDR3aa: CASSLFQDSYEQYF; CDR3nt: TGTGCCAGCAGTTTATTCCAGGATTCCTACGAGCAGTACTTC
d_gene: TRBD1; abundance: NA; v_gene: TRBV4-3; j_gene: TRBJ1-1; CDR3aa: CASSQGQGTTEAFF; CDR3nt: TGCGCCAGCAGCCAAGGACAGGGGACCACTGAAGCTTTCTTT
d_gene: NA; abundance: few; v_gene: TRBV10-3; j_gene: TRBJ1-4; CDR3aa: CAIRGPPNEKLFF; CDR3nt: TGTGCCATCAGGGGGCCCCCGAATGAAAAACTGTTTTTT
d_gene: NA; abundance: NA; v_gene: TRBV19; j_gene: TRBJ1-6; CDR3aa: CASSPLPGSPLHF; CDR3nt: TGTGCCAGTAGTCCCCTCCCTGGCTCACCCCTCCACTTT
d_gene: TRBD2; abundance: NA; v_gene: TRBV7-9; j_gene: TRBJ2-5; CDR3aa: CASSLLGLAGETQYF; CDR3nt: TGTGCCAGCAGCTTACTCGGACTAGCGGGCGAGACCCAGTACTTC
d_gene: NA; abundance: NA; v_gene: TRBV7-9; j_gene: TRBJ1-1; CDR3aa: CASSFGDTEAFF; CDR3nt: TGTGCCAGCAGCTTTGGAGACACTGAAGCTTTCTTT
d_gene: NA; abundance: NA; v_gene: TRBV11-2; j_gene: TRBJ1-2; CDR3aa: CASSLVEQGGYTF; CDR3nt: TGTGCCAGCAGCTTAGTGGAACAGGGAGGCTACACCTTC
d_gene: NA; abundance: NA; v_gene: TRBV6-6; j_gene: TRBJ1-2; CDR3aa: CASSDRGYGYTF; CDR3nt: TGTGCCAGCAGTGACAGAGGTTATGGCTACACCTTC
d_gene: NA; abundance: NA; v_gene: TRBV2; j_gene: TRBJ2-7; CDR3aa: CASSPAYEQYF; CDR3nt: TGTGCCAGCAGTCCCGCCTACGAGCAGTACTTC
d_gene: TRBD1; abundance: NA; v_gene: TRBV4-3; j_gene: TRBJ2-7; CDR3aa: CASSRGTGGAYEQYF; CDR3nt: TGCGCCAGCAGCCGCGGGACAGGGGGCGCGTACGAGCAGTACTTC
d_gene: TRBD1; abundance: few; v_gene: TRBV4-3; j_gene: TRBJ1-4; CDR3aa: CASSSRTGPNEKLFF; CDR3nt: TGCGCCAGCAGCTCCCGGACAGGCCCCAATGAAAAACTGTTTTTT
d_gene: TRBD1; abundance: NA; v_gene: TRBV7-2; j_gene: TRBJ2-7; CDR3aa: CASSLRQGEQYF; CDR3nt: TGTGCCAGCAGCCTCCGACAGGGCGAGCAGTACTTC
d_gene: NA; abundance: NA; v_gene: TRBV7-2; j_gene: TRBJ2-1; CDR3aa: CASSFMGRQGYNEQFF; CDR3nt: TGTGCCAGCAGCTTCATGGGGCGTCAGGGGTACAATGAGCAGTTCTTC
d_gene: TRBD1; abundance: NA; v_gene: TRBV2; j_gene: TRBJ2-3; CDR3aa: CASSGTGWGTDTQYF; CDR3nt: TGTGCCAGCAGTGGGACAGGGTGGGGCACAGATACGCAGTATTTT
d_gene: TRBD1; abundance: NA; v_gene: TRBV5-4; j_gene: TRBJ1-2; CDR3aa: CASSSPDRGVGYTF; CDR3nt: TGTGCCAGCAGCTCCCCAGACAGGGGCGTTGGCTACACCTTC
d_gene: NA; abundance: NA; v_gene: TRBV7-7; j_gene: TRBJ2-3; CDR3aa: CASSPDSLTQYF; CDR3nt: TGTGCTAGCAGCCCCGACAGCCTCACGCAGTATTTT
d_gene: NA; abundance: NA; v_gene: TRBV7-3; j_gene: TRBJ1-2; CDR3aa: CASSFGQTTYGYTF; CDR3nt: TGTGCCAGCAGCTTCGGACAGACCACCTATGGCTACACCTTC
d_gene: NA; abundance: once; v_gene: TRBV7-8; j_gene: TRBJ2-1; CDR3aa: CASTQRPQGLTYNEQFF; CDR3nt: TGTGCCAGCACCCAAAGACCCCAGGGGTTGACCTACAATGAGCAGTTCTTC
d_gene: TRBD1; abundance: NA; v_gene: TRBV2; j_gene: TRBJ1-4; CDR3aa: CATRDRTNEKLFF; CDR3nt: TGTGCCACCCGGGACAGGACAAATGAAAAACTGTTTTTT
d_gene: TRBD1; abundance: NA; v_gene: TRBV4-3; j_gene: TRBJ1-2; CDR3aa: CASSPRTGDNYGYTF; CDR3nt: TGCGCCAGCAGCCCCAGGACAGGGGATAACTATGGCTACACCTTC